This TCR beta chain was profiled in a study of blood T cell repertoires in COVID-19. After removal of 2 bases from V and 3 bases from J, the junction contained 15 bases not matched to a gene. Looked up from germline, CDR1 is SGHTA and CDR2 is FQGTGA. This CDR3 contains 18 residues. Per the authors' pipeline: How many nucleated cells were present was estimated from reference gene primer amplification. Sequencing was performed with immunoSEQ multiplex PCR; in TCRdb, only in-frame clones are kept and a portion is missing. V and J calls and clone size are as listed in that table; D and trimming were resolved from the DNA. The table includes approximately 280,000 clones, approximately 88% detected once.

The chain recombines TRBV7-3 with TRBJ2-7, with TRBD2 matching over 8 bases. The sample comprised peripheral blood. This TCR was sampled from a human donor with COVID-19, enrolled during active disease. The donor label of this sample is uncertain. CDR3 sequence (DNA): TGTGCCAGCAGCTTAGTCGACCCGGGTAATAGCGGGATCTACGAGCAGTACTTC. Translating it yields CASSLVDPGNSGIYEQYF.